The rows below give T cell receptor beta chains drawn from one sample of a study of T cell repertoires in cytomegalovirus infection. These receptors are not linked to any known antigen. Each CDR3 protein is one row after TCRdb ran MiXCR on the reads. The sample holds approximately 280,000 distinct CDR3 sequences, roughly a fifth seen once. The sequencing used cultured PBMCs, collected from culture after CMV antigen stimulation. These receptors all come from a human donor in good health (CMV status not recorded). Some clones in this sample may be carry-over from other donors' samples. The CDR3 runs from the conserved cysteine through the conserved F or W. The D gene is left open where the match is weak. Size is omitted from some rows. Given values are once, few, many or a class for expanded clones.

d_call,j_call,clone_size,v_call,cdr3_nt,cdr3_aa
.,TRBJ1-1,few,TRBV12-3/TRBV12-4,TGTGCCAGCAGTTTAAGGTCTGGAACTGAAGCTTTCTTT,CASSLRSGTEAFF
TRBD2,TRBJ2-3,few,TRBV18,TGTGCCAGCTCACCACCGACGGGAGGTACAGATACGCAGTATTTT,CASSPPTGGTDTQYF
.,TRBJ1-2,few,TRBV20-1,TGCAGTGCCCATACAGGGAGCGACTATGGCTACACCTTC,CSAHTGSDYGYTF
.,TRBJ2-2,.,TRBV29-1,TGCAGCGTTGAAGTTGTACAGGGTGGCACCGGGGAGCTGTTTTTT,CSVEVVQGGTGELFF
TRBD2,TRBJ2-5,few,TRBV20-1,TGCAGTGCTAGTTCGGCTAGCGGAGTCCAAGAGACCCAGTACTTC,CSASSASGVQETQYF
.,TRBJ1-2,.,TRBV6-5,TGTGCCAGCAGTTACGGCGGAAATGGCTACACCTTC,CASSYGGNGYTF
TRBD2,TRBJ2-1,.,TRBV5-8,TGTGCCAGCAGCTTGATCGTCGGGAGGGTAAATGAGCAGTTCTTC,CASSLIVGRVNEQFF
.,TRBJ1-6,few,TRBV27,TGTGCCAGCAGTCCCCCCCGGGGATCACCCCTCCACTTT,CASSPPRGSPLHF
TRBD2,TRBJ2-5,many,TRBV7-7,TGTGCTAGCAGCTTGCGGGAAGGACTAGCGGGCCAAGAGACCCAGTACTTC,CASSLREGLAGQETQYF
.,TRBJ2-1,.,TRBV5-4,TGTGCCAGCAGCCCAACGGACGTAAATGAGCAGTTCTTC,CASSPTDVNEQFF
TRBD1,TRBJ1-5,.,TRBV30,TGTGCCTGGAGCGGTGGGACAGGCAATCAGCCCCAGCATTTT,CAWSGGTGNQPQHF
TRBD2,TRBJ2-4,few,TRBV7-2,TGTGCCAGCAGCTCGACCCCGGGACTAGCTTCAAACATTCAGTACTTC,CASSSTPGLASNIQYF
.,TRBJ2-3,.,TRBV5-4,TGTGCCAGCAGCTTGGAAGCCGGGAAAACAGATACGCAGTATTTT,CASSLEAGKTDTQYF
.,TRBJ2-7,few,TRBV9,TGTGCCAGCAGCGTAGGGCAGGTCGCGAGAGGGTACGAGCAGTACTTC,CASSVGQVARGYEQYF
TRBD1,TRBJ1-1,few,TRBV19,TGTGCCAGTAGGAAAGGATCCGGGACAGGGGGCACTGAAGCTTTCTTT,CASRKGSGTGGTEAFF
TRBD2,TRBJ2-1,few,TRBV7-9,TGTGCCAGCAGCTTAGAAAGATTCAGCGGGAGGGCCTCCTACAATGAGCAGTTCTTC,CASSLERFSGRASYNEQFF
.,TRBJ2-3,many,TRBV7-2,TGTGCCAGCAGTAAAATCACGGGGCCGAGCACAGATACGCAGTATTTT,CASSKITGPSTDTQYF
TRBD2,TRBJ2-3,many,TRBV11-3,TGTGCCAGCAGCTTATTGAGTGGGACTAGCGGGGCTATGAATACGCAGTATTTT,CASSLLSGTSGAMNTQYF
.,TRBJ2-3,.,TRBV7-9,TGTGCCAGCAGCTTACTGCTGGCGGAACTGACAGATACGCAGTATTTT,CASSLLLAELTDTQYF
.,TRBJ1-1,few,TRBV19,TGTGCCAGTAGTATCCGGGGGACGAACACTGAAGCTTTCTTT,CASSIRGTNTEAFF
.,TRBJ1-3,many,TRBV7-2,TGTGCCAGCAGCTTAACAAGTGGGTTTGGAAACACCATATATTTT,CASSLTSGFGNTIYF
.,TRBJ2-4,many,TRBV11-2,TGTGCCAGCAGCCCAGGACGCGCCAAAAACATTCAGTACTTC,CASSPGRAKNIQYF
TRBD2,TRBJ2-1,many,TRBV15,TGTGCCACCAGCAGAGTCCCTAGCGGGAGTGTCTTGGGGAATGAGCAGTTCTTC,CATSRVPSGSVLGNEQFF
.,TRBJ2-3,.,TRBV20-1,TGCAGTGCTAAGACTGACTCAGATACGCAGTATTTT,CSAKTDSDTQYF
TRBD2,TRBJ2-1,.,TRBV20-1,TGCAGTGCCCCGCCCCTAGCGGGAGAGTCCCGAAATGAGCAGTTCTTC,CSAPPLAGESRNEQFF
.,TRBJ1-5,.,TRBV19,TGTGCCAGTACCCATGAGAACAATCAACGGCAGCCCCAGCATTTT,CASTHENNQRQPQHF
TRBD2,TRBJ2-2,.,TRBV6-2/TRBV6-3,TGTGCCAGCAGTCGGCCGTTCCCGGGACTAGGGGTCCGCTACACCGGGGAGCTGTTTTTT,CASSRPFPGLGVRYTGELFF
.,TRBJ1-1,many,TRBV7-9,TGTGCCAGCAGCCCGGAGAGATTAAACACTGAAGCTTTCTTT,CASSPERLNTEAFF
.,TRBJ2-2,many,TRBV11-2,TGTGCCAGCAGCTTATCCGGGGAGCTGTTTTTT,CASSLSGELFF
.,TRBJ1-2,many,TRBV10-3,TGTGCCATCAGTGAGTCGGGGGCGGCTTCTAACTATGGCTACACCTTC,CAISESGAASNYGYTF
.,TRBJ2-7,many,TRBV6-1,TGTGCCAGCACATGGGGTGGGGCCCCCGGCTACGAGCAGTACTTC,CASTWGGAPGYEQYF
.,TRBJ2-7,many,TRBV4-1,TGCGCCAGCAGCCCCCCCTTTGCGTCTCCTAACGAGCAGTACTTC,CASSPPFASPNEQYF
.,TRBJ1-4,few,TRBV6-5,TGTGCCAGCAGTTACTACGGATCCGGGACCAATGAAAAACTGTTTTTT,CASSYYGSGTNEKLFF
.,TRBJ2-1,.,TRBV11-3,TGTGCCAGCAGCTTAGGAAGAGGGACAAACGGTGAGCAGTTCTTC,CASSLGRGTNGEQFF
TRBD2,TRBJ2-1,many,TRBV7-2,TGTGCCAGCAGTCCATACGGTCTAGCGGGAGGGTATGAGCAGTTCTTC,CASSPYGLAGGYEQFF
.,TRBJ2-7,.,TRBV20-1,TGCAGTGCTAGAGTCGGACTATTGAGTTCGGTCTACGAGCAGTACTTC,CSARVGLLSSVYEQYF
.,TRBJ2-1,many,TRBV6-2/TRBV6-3,TGTGCCAGCAGTTACGCTGGGAGCTCCTACAATGAGCAGTTCTTC,CASSYAGSSYNEQFF
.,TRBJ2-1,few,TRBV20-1,TGCAGTGCTCCTATCCTTAGGGGAGCCAACAATGAGCAGTTCTTC,CSAPILRGANNEQFF
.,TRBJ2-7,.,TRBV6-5,TGTGCCAGCAGTCAGACCGGGAAGTCCTACGAGCAGTACTTC,CASSQTGKSYEQYF
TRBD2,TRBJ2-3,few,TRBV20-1,TGCAGTGCTAGTAGCGGGAGCGTGACAGATACGCAGTATTTT,CSASSGSVTDTQYF
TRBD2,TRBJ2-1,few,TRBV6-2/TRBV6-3,TGTGCCAGCAGTTACCTTCCGGCGGGAGGGGCCAATGAGCAGTTCTTC,CASSYLPAGGANEQFF
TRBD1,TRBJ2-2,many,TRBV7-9,TGTGCCAGCAGCACAACCGGGACAGGGTCGCCGAACACCGGGGAGCTGTTTTTT,CASSTTGTGSPNTGELFF
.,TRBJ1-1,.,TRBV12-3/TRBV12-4,TGTGCCAGCAACAACAGGGAAAGGAACACTGAAGCTTTCTTT,CASNNRERNTEAFF
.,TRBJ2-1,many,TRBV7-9,TGTGCCAGCAGCTTAGCGCGGGACTTCAATGAGCAGTTCTTC,CASSLARDFNEQFF